The T cell receptor (beta chain) described here comes from a study of blood T cell repertoires in COVID-19. Germline V gene lookup returns CDR1 ENHRY and CDR2 SYGVKD. Trimming pared 0 bases from V and 1 base from J, leaving 12 bases between. The CDR3 contains 16 residues. Only in-frame clones appear in the TCRdb table, and some are missing; sequencing was by immunoSEQ multiplex PCR. The sample has over 200,000 clones; 70% to 85% are singletons. Sequenced input: PBMCs or T cells enriched from blood (not recorded which). The chain uses TRBV10-3 and TRBJ1-1; D is unresolved. The receptor was isolated from a man between 35 and 55 years old who had recovered from COVID-19. CDR3 DNA sequence: TGTGCCATCAGTGAGTCTCCCGGACGGGGGAACACTGAAGCTTTCTTT. It specifies CAISESPGRGNTEAFF.